The clone carrying this TCR beta chain has ten or more counts. These data come from a study of T cells in Graves' hyperthyroidism and ophthalmopathy. There were TCR beta CDR3 regions amplified from RNA transcripts. Using the HTBI primer set, a first-round RT-PCR was run on the TCR CDR3. TCRdb itself ran the multiplex PCR reads through MiXCR, one entry per CDR3 protein. The data show 600,000 to 750,000 distinct CDR3 sequences, 15% to 20% seen once. Trimming cost V 3 bases and J 7 bases, with 12 bases left between them. Germline CDR1 KGHSH, CDR2 LQKENI. This CDR3 is built from 14 residues. Not enrolled were patients with uncontrolled infection, other autoimmune disease, pregnancy or lactation. From more than 9.5 ml of fresh peripheral blood, PBMCs were isolated.

Sequenced: blood. V usage is TRBV18 and J usage is TRBJ1-4, with D unclear. The clonotype comes from a man aged 50-60 years with Graves' hyperthyroidism. The CDR3 region has the DNA TGTGCCAGCTCACCGGACGAAACCCGTGAAAAACTGTTTTTT. It yields the protein CASSPDETREKLFF.